Detailed here is one T cell receptor beta chain. Its antigen remains unidentified. The data were obtained in a study of T cells in localized non-small cell lung cancer. Study-wide results and limits: Sequencing, confined to only one tumor region, leaves heterogeneity possible. Of the tissues analyzed, uninvolved adjacent lung showed maximal T cell clonality, greater than tumor. A median of approximately 57 clones ranked among the top 100 in tumor appeared in adjacent lung.

This CDR3 region has 13 residues. Per the germline V gene, CDR1 is LGHNA and CDR2 is YNFKEQ. Trimming took off 1 base at V and 8 bases at J, with 11 bases between the two ends. The method was immunoSEQ multiplex PCR; TCRdb's version includes in-frame clones alone and lacks a portion of them. The data contain roughly 25,000 clones, 92% of them singletons. This chain joins TRBV4-2 and TRBJ1-2; a weak D match, TRBD1 (6 bases). The sequence was collected from a woman aged 35 to 75 with stage I lung adenocarcinoma. This material consisted of peripheral blood, taken before any cancer treatment. The CDR3 nucleotides are TGTGCCAGCAGCCAAGTGGACAGCCTCGGCTACACCTTC. Its translation: CASSQVDSLGYTF.